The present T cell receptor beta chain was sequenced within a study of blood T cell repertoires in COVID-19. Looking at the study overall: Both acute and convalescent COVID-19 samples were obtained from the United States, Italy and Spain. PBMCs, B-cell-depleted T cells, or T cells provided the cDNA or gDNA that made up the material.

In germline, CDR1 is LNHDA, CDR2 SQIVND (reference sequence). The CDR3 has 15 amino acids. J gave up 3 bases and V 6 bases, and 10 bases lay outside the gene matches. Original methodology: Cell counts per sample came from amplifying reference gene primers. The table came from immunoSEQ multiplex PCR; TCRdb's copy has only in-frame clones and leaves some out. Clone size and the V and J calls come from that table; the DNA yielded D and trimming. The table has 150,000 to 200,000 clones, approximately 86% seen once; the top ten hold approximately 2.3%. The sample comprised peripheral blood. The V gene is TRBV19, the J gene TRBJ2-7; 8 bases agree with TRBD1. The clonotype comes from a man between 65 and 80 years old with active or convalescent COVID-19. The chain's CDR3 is CASRRTGGSYYEQYF. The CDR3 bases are TGTGCCAGTAGACGCACAGGGGGTAGTTACTACGAGCAGTACTTC.